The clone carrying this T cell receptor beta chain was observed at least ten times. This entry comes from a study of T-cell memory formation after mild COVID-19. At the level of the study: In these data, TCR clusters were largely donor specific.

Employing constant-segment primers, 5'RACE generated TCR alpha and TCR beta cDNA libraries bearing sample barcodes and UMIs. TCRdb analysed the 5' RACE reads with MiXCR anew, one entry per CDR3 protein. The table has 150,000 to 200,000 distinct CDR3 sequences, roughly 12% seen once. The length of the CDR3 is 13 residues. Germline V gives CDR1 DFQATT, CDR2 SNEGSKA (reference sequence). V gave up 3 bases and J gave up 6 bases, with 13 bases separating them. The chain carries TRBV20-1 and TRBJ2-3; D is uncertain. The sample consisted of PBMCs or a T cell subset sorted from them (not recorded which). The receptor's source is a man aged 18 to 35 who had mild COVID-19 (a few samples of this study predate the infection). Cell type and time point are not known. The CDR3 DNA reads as TGCAGTGCTAGCTTTAGACCTAGGGATACGCAGTATTTT. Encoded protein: CSASFRPRDTQYF.